This T cell receptor (beta chain) was recovered during a study of Graves' ophthalmopathy and Graves' hyperthyroidism. About the research overall: Prior to any treatment, peripheral blood was collected at the time of initial diagnosis.

The CDR3 runs 16 residues. Germline V gene data show CDR1 as MNHEY and CDR2 as SVGAGI. V dropped 4 bases and J dropped 8; count of bases not matched to a gene: 11. Study outcomes and limitations: The model's prediction of ophthalmopathy progression had 70.59% sensitivity and roughly 72% specificity.

Pregnancy or lactation, uncontrolled infections and other autoimmune diseases were grounds for excluding patients. Comment on this clonotype: Its antigen is unknown.

Beta-chain TCR CDR3 regions were amplified from RNA transcripts. The authors performed first-round RT-PCR with HTBI primers and then a second-round multiplex PCR. TCRdb redid the calling of the multiplex PCR reads with MiXCR, one entry per CDR3 protein. The repertoire includes almost 400,000 distinct CDR3 sequences, about 17% of them detected once, and 1.5% to 2% sits in the top ten. The sequence came from a woman between 18 and 29 years old with Graves' ophthalmopathy. This chain links TRBV6-5 with TRBJ2-5, with 12 bases that match TRBD2. Material: peripheral blood. As DNA, the CDR3 is TGTGCCAGCAGTTTCACGACTAGCGGGGGACCGGGAACCCAGTACTTC. Residues: CASSFTTSGGPGTQYF.